These 21 T cell receptor beta chains came from one sample sequenced in a study of human T cells and chemical hapten exposure. TCRdb re-called the RACE reads through MiXCR, storing one row per CDR3 protein. Seen here are approximately 400,000 distinct CDR3 sequences, more than 4.5% observed once, and the top ten hold approximately 2.1%. Stated time point: patch test 1, 2 weeks after DPC sensitization. The treatment is: therapeutic diphenylcyclopropenone sensitization with weekly scalp DPC. The material sequenced was whole blood, taken in connection with sensitization to the hapten diphenylcyclopropenone (DPC). These receptor sequences come from a woman aged 50 to 60 with alopecia areata. Some clones in this sample may be carry-over from other donors' samples.

This clonotype has only a few counts. J is TRBJ1-1 and V is TRBV20-1; 8 nucleotides match TRBD1. This CDR3 has 18 residues. Germline CDR1 DFQATT, CDR2 SNEGSKA (reference sequence). After removal of 0 bases from V and 0 bases from J, the junction contained 12 bases not matched to a gene. CDR3 nucleotides: TGCAGTGCTAGAGATCTTGCAGGGGGCGGATTTATGAACACTGAAGCTTTCTTT. Translation: CSARDLAGGGFMNTEAFF.

This clonotype was seen repeatedly, ten times or more. This sequence joins TRBV7-9 and TRBJ2-7, with D maybe TRBD1 (5 bases). V was shortened by 5 bases and J by 5 bases, with 13 bases between the two germline ends. This CDR3 comprises 13 residues. Germline V gene data show CDR1 as SEHNR and CDR2 as FQNEAQ (reference sequence). CDR3 coding DNA: TGTGCCAGCAGCCCGCCGGTAGGGGACGAGCAGTACTTC. As protein: CASSPPVGDEQYF. The full variable domain, rest sourced from reference TRBV7-9 and TRBJ2-7, is DTGVSQNPRHKITKRGQNVTFRCDPISEHNRLYWYRQTLGQGPEFLTYFQNEAQLEKSRLLSDRFSAERPKGSFSTLEIQRTEQGDSAMYLCASSPPVGDEQYFGPGTRLTVT.

The table lists this clonotype with a few counts. The V gene is TRBV18, the J gene TRBJ2-5, with TRBD2 identical over 16 bases. CDR3 length: 15 amino acids. Losses at the gene ends were 8 bases for V and 13 bases for J; bases not matched to a gene: 13. The germline V gene has CDR1 KGHSH and CDR2 LQKENI. Written as DNA, the CDR3 is TGTGCCAGCGAGGAGGCTGGGACTAGCGGGAGGGCCCGGTACTTC. Amino acid sequence: CASEEAGTSGRARYF.

In its sample, this clonotype was seen many times. The genes are TRBV7-9 and TRBJ2-3; D not certain. This CDR3 contains 13 residues. V lost 3 bases and J lost 5, with 9 bases in between. CDR1 is SEHNR and CDR2 is FQNEAQ in the germline V gene (reference sequence). This CDR3 reads CASSFLVEDTQYF. The DNA of the CDR3 is TGTGCCAGCAGCTTCTTAGTTGAAGATACGCAGTATTTT. Supplemented by reference TRBV7-9 and TRBJ2-3, the full variable domain reads DTGVSQNPRHKITKRGQNVTFRCDPISEHNRLYWYRQTLGQGPEFLTYFQNEAQLEKSRLLSDRFSAERPKGSFSTLEIQRTEQGDSAMYLCASSFLVEDTQYFGPGTRLTVL.

This clonotype has a handful of counts. The chain couples TRBV10-2 to TRBJ1-6; 7 bases agree with TRBD1. The trim removed 10 bases at V and 6 bases at J, leaving 18 bases unmatched. The CDR3 runs to 17 residues. Looked up from germline, CDR1 is WSHSY and CDR2 is SAAADI. The CDR3 DNA sequence: TGCGCCACCTCCAACCGAAGACAGGGAATGGTTAATTCACCCCTCCACTTT. Protein: CATSNRRQGMVNSPLHF.

This clonotype has just a few counts. The chain couples TRBV24-1 to TRBJ2-3, with D tentatively TRBD1 or TRBD2 (6 bases each). The V end lost 0 bases, the J end lost 1 base, and 10 bases lay between the germline ends. Per the germline V gene, CDR1 is KGHDR and CDR2 is SFDVKD. This CDR3 has 16 amino acids. CDR3 coding DNA: TGTGCCACCAGTGATTTGCCAGGGGAGGGCACAGATACGCAGTATTTT. It yields the protein CATSDLPGEGTDTQYF.

This clonotype was counted at least ten times. The chain employs TRBV7-2 and TRBJ2-1, with TRBD2 matching over 9 bases. The CDR3 runs 17 residues. Germline values: CDR1 SGHTA, CDR2 FQGNSA. J was trimmed by 0 bases and V by 3 bases; bases with no gene match: 6. The CDR3 here is CASSFEISGSSYNEQFF. The CDR3 nucleotides are TGTGCCAGCAGCTTCGAGATTAGCGGGAGCTCCTACAATGAGCAGTTCTTC. The full variable domain, rest sourced from reference TRBV7-2 and TRBJ2-1, is GAGVSQSPSNKVTEKGKDVELRCDPISGHTALYWYRQSLGQGLEFLIYFQGNSAPDKSGLPSDRFSAERTGGSVSTLTIQRTQQEDSAVYLCASSFEISGSSYNEQFFGPGTRLTVL.

This clonotype has ten or more counts. This sequence joins TRBV30 and TRBJ1-3; D possibly corresponds to TRBD1 (5 bases). The ends were cut back, 4 bases at V and 4 bases at J, with 17 bases in the middle. The CDR3 loop spans 15 amino acids. Germline values: CDR1 GTSNPN, CDR2 SVGIG (reference sequence). CDR3 sequence (DNA): TGTGCCTGGAACGAGGGAACAGGTTCGGGAAACACCATATATTTT. It specifies CAWNEGTGSGNTIYF. Full variable domain (rest looked up from reference TRBV30 and TRBJ1-3): SQTIHQWPATLVQPVGSPLSLECTVEGTSNPNLYWYRQAAGRGLQLLFYSVGIGQISSEVPQNLSASRPQDRQFILSSKKLLLSDSGFYLCAWNEGTGSGNTIYFGEGSWLTVV.

The rearrangement uses TRBV13 and TRBJ1-2; D remains ambiguous. V was cut by 4 bases and J by 6 bases, with 15 bases left in between. The CDR3 consists of 14 residues. Germline loops: CDR1 PRHDT, CDR2 FYEKMQ (reference sequence). The CDR3 coding sequence is TGTGCCAGCAGCTCCTTACTCTTTGGGGATGGCTACACCTTC. Encoded protein: CASSSLLFGDGYTF.

This chain connects TRBV12-3 or TRBV12-4 to TRBJ2-7; 9 nucleotides line up with TRBD1. The CDR3 extends over 15 amino acids. V lost 5 bases to trimming and J lost 0 bases; unmatched junction nucleotides: 5. The CDR3 reads CASSRTGVTSYEQYF. CDR3 in DNA: TGTGCCAGCAGTAGGACAGGGGTGACCTCCTACGAGCAGTACTTC.

The chain combines TRBV4-3 with TRBJ2-7, with D perhaps matching TRBD2 (6 bases). The CDR3 covers 13 residues. Germline V CDR1 and CDR2: LGHNA, YSLEER. V gave up 5 bases and J gave up 5 bases, with 13 bases separating them. CDR3 DNA sequence: TGCGCCAGCAGCGCGGGATTTAGGAACGAGCAGTACTTC. Its protein product is CASSAGFRNEQYF.

The chain is built from TRBV5-1 and TRBJ1-1; TRBD1 matches 9 bases. Unmatched junction bases numbered 9, after V lost 4 bases and J lost 5 bases. The CDR3 is made up of 15 amino acids. Germline V gene data show CDR1 as SGHRS and CDR2 as YFSETQ. The CDR3 DNA sequence: TGCGCCAGCAGCATCCAACAGGGGGCTGGTACTGAAGCTTTCTTT. Encoded protein: CASSIQQGAGTEAFF.

The sample holds many counts of this clonotype. In nucleotides, the CDR3 is TGCAGTGCTAGAGATCCTCGGGGGTCGAACACTGAAGCTTTCTTT. This translates into CSARDPRGSNTEAFF. The chain links TRBV20-1 to TRBJ1-1, with D perhaps matching TRBD1 (5 bases). Trimming shortened V by 0 bases and J by 1 base, and 12 bases separated the two germline ends. The V gene's germline CDR1 is DFQATT and CDR2 SNEGSKA (reference sequence). This CDR3 is built from 15 residues.

This clonotype has ten or more counts. The CDR3 loop is CASSDSGQDNNQPQHF. In nucleotides, the CDR3 is TGTGCCAGCAGTGACTCGGGCCAGGACAACAATCAGCCCCAGCATTTT. This chain connects TRBV6-4 to TRBJ1-5, with a tentative D call TRBD1 (5 bases). The CDR3 is made up of 16 amino acids. Trimming left V 0 bases short and J 3 bases short, with 12 bases between. CDR1 is MRHNA, CDR2 SNTAGT, per germline.

Many counts were recorded for this clonotype. The chain recombines TRBV5-6 with TRBJ2-1, with D unclear. The CDR3 contains 15 residues. V lost 0 bases to trimming and J lost 0 bases, with 7 bases between them. Per the germline V gene, CDR1 is SGHDT and CDR2 is YYEEEE. The CDR3 here is CASSLGISSYNEQFF. CDR3 nucleotide sequence: TGTGCCAGCAGCTTGGGGATCAGCTCCTACAATGAGCAGTTCTTC.

The V call is TRBV2, the J call TRBJ2-6; 8 nucleotides match TRBD1. V was clipped by 3 bases and J by 0 bases; unmatched bases: 4. Germline assignment: CDR1 SNHLY and CDR2 FYNNEI. The CDR3 length is 17 residues. The CDR3 region has the DNA TGTGCCAGCAGTGAGGACAGGGAGAGCTCTGGGGCCAACGTCCTGACTTTC. Its protein is CASSEDRESSGANVLTF. The whole variable domain, remainder taken from reference TRBV2 and TRBJ2-6, is EPEVTQTPSHQVTQMGQEVILRCVPISNHLYFYWYRQILGQKVEFLVSFYNNEISEKSEIFDDQFSVERPDGSNFTLKIRSTKLEDSAMYFCASSEDRESSGANVLTFGAGSRLTVL.

This clonotype came up many times. V is TRBV7-2 and J is TRBJ1-5; the match to TRBD1 covers 7 bases. The J segment lost 2 bases and the V segment lost 3 bases, leaving 4 bases of the junction unmatched. The CDR3 spans 15 residues. From germline, CDR1 is SGHTA and CDR2 FQGNSA. The CDR3 loop reads CASSFVGTGNQPQHF. CDR3 nucleotide sequence: TGTGCCAGCAGCTTTGTAGGGACAGGCAATCAGCCCCAGCATTTT. The entire variable domain, with the rest obtained from reference TRBV7-2 and TRBJ1-5, is as follows: GAGVSQSPSNKVTEKGKDVELRCDPISGHTALYWYRQSLGQGLEFLIYFQGNSAPDKSGLPSDRFSAERTGGSVSTLTIQRTQQEDSAVYLCASSFVGTGNQPQHFGDGTRLSIL.

This clonotype occurred many times. V is TRBV28 and J is TRBJ1-6, with D unclear. The CDR3 length is 14 residues. Germline CDR1 and CDR2: MDHEN and SYDVKM. With 4 bases removed from V and 7 bases from J, the gap between germline ends came to 11 bases. Here the CDR3 DNA reads TGTGCCAGCAGTTACACCGTGAGAAATTCACCCCTCCACTTT. It specifies CASSYTVRNSPLHF.

This clonotype showed up just a few times. This chain uses TRBV15 with TRBJ2-3; the D call may be TRBD1 or TRBD2 (5 bases each). The CDR3 extends over 15 amino acids. Germline V gives CDR1 LNHNV, CDR2 YYDKDF (reference sequence). Trimming pared 2 bases from V and 5 bases from J, leaving 14 bases between. The CDR3 nucleotides are TGTGCCACCAGCAGACTCGGCGGGCAGGGAGATACGCAGTATTTT. Translated, it gives CATSRLGGQGDTQYF. Drawing the rest from reference TRBV15 and TRBJ2-3, the complete variable domain is DAMVIQNPRYQVTQFGKPVTLSCSQTLNHNVMYWYQQKSSQAPKLLFHYYDKDFNNEADTPDNFQSRRPNTSFCFLDIRSPGLGDTAMYLCATSRLGGQGDTQYFGPGTRLTVL.

Ten or more counts support this clonotype. J is TRBJ2-3 and V is TRBV5-1; 9 bases match TRBD2. In germline, CDR1 is SGHRS, CDR2 YFSETQ. This CDR3 has 16 amino acids. Trimming at V came to 0 bases and at J to 3 bases, leaving 5 bases not matched to a gene. The DNA for the CDR3 is TGCGCCAGCAGCTTGGCCGCGGGGGGGCCGACAGATACGCAGTATTTT. Translation: CASSLAAGGPTDTQYF. The full variable domain, with the rest looked up from reference TRBV5-1 and TRBJ2-3, is KAGVTQTPRYLIKTRGQQVTLSCSPISGHRSVSWYQQTPGQGLQFLFEYFSETQRNKGNFPGRFSGRQFSNSRSEMNVSTLELGDSALYLCASSLAAGGPTDTQYFGPGTRLTVL.

This chain uses TRBV6-2 or TRBV6-3 with TRBJ2-2; perhaps TRBD2 as D (5 bases). CDR3 length: 13 residues. Germline V lookup: CDR1 MNHEY, CDR2 SVGEGT. V lost 5 bases and J lost 5, with 9 bases in between. The CDR3 sequence is CASSRTLTGELFF. CDR3 in DNA: TGTGCCAGCAGTCGGACTTTGACCGGGGAGCTGTTTTTT.